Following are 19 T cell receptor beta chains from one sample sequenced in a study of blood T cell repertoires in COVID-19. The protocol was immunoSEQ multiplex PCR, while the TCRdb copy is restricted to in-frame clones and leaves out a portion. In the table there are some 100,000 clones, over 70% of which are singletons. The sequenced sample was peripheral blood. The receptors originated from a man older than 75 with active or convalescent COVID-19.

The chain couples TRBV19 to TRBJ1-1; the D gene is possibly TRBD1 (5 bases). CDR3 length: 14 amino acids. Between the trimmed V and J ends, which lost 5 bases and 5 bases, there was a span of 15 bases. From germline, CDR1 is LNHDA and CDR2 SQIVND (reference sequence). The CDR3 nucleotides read TGTGCCAGTAGTTACGGACAAGTACGGACTGAAGCTTTCTTT. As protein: CASSYGQVRTEAFF.

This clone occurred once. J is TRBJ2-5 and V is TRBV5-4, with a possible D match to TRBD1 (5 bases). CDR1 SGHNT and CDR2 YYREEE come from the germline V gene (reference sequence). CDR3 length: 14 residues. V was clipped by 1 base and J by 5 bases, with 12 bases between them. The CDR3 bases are TGTGCCAGCAGCTTGCAAGGGGCGCGGGAGACCCAGTACTTC. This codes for CASSLQGARETQYF.

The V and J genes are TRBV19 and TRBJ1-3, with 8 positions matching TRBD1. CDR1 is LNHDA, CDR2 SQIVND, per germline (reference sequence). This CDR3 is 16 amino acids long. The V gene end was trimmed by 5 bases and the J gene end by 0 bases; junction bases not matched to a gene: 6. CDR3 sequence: CASSDRGLSSGNTIYF. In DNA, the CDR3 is TGTGCCAGTAGTGACAGGGGACTGTCCTCTGGAAACACCATATATTTT.

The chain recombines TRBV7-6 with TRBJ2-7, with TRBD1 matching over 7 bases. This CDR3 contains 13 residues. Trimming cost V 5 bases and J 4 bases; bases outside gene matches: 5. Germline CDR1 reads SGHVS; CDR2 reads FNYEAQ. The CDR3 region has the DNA TGTGCCAGCAGCCTTAAACAGGGGTACGAGCAGTACTTC. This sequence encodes CASSLKQGYEQYF.

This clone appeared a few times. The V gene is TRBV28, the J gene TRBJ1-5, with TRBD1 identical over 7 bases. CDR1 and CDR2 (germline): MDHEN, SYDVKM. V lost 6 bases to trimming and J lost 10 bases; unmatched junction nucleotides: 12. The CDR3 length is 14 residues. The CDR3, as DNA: TGTGCCAGCAGATCCGGACAGGCCCTATTACCCCAGCATTTT. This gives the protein CASRSGQALLPQHF.

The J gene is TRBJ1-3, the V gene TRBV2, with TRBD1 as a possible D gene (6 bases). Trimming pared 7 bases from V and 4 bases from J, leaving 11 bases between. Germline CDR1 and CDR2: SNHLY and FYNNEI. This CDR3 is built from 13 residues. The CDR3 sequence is CASTGEMGNTIYF. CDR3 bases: TGTGCCAGCACAGGGGAAATGGGAAACACCATATATTTT.

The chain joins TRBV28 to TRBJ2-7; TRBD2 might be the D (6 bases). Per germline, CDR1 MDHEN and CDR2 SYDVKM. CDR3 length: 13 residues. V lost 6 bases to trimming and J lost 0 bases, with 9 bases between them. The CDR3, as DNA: TGTGCCAGCAGCCTACTAGCCTCCTACGAGCAGTACTTC. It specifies CASSLLASYEQYF.

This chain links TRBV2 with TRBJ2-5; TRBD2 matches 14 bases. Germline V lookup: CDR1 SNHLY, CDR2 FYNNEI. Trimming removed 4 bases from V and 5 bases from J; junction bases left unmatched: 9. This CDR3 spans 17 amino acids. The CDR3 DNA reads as TGTGCCAGCAGTGGGTTGGGGACTAGCGGGGGCAGGGAGACCCAGTACTTC. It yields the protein CASSGLGTSGGRETQYF.

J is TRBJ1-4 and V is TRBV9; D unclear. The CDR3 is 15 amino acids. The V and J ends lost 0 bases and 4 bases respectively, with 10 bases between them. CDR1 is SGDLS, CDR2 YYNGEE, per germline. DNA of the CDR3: TGTGCCAGCAGCGTAGACACAGACCATAATGAAAAACTGTTTTTT. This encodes CASSVDTDHNEKLFF.

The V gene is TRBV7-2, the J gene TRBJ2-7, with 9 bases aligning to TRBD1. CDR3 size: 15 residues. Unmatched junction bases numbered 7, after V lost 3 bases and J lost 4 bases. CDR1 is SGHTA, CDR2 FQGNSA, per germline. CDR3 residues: CASSFSGTGHYEQYF. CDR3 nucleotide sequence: TGTGCCAGCAGCTTTTCCGGGACAGGGCATTACGAGCAGTACTTC.

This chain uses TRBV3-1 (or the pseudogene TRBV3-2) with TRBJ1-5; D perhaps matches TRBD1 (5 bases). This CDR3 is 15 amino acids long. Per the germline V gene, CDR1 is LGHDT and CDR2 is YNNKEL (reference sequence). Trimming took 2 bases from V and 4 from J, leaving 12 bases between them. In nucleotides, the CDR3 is TGTGCCAGCAGCCAACAGGGTGTGAGGAATCAGCCCCAGCATTTT. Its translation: CASSQQGVRNQPQHF.

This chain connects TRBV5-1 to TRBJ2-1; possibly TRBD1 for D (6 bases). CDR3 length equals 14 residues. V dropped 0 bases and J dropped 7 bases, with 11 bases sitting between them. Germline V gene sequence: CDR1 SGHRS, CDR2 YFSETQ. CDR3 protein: CASSLGWGLNEQFF. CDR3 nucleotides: TGCGCCAGCAGCTTGGGATGGGGGCTGAATGAGCAGTTCTTC. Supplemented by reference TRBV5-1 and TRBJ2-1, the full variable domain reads KAGVTQTPRYLIKTRGQQVTLSCSPISGHRSVSWYQQTPGQGLQFLFEYFSETQRNKGNFPGRFSGRQFSNSRSEMNVSTLELGDSALYLCASSLGWGLNEQFFGPGTRLTVL.

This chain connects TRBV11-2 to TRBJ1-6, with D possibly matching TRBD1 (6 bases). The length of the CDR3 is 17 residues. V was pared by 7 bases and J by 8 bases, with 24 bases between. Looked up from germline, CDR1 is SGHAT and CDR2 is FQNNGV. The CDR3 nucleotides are TGTGCCAGCACCCCCCCCGGGGGGCGGCAGGGCTATTCACCCCTCCACTTT. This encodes CASTPPGGRQGYSPLHF.

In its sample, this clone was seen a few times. The CDR3 region is CASVGGGRGYTF. The CDR3 nucleotides are TGTGCCAGTGTGGGAGGGGGGCGAGGCTACACCTTC. The chain employs TRBV12-3 or TRBV12-4 and TRBJ1-2; D possibly corresponds to TRBD1 (6 bases). This CDR3 is 12 amino acids long. Deletions cut 9 bases from V and 8 bases from J, with 16 bases between.

CDR3 sequence reads: CASTTPKPGWKGQPQHF. The CDR3 nucleotides read TGTGCCAGTACAACTCCTAAACCAGGGTGGAAAGGACAGCCCCAGCATTTT. The chain employs TRBV19 and TRBJ1-5; a possible D gene is TRBD1 (5 bases). CDR1 and CDR2 from the germline V gene are LNHDA and SQIVND (reference sequence). The CDR3 totals 17 residues. Trimming removed 7 bases from V and 7 bases from J, with 26 bases in between.

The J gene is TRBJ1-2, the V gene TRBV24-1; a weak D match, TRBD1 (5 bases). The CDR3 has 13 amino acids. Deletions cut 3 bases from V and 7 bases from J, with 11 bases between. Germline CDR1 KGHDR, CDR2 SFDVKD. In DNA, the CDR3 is TGTGCCACCAGTGATGGGGGGAGGGGTGGCTACACCTTC. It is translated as CATSDGGRGGYTF.

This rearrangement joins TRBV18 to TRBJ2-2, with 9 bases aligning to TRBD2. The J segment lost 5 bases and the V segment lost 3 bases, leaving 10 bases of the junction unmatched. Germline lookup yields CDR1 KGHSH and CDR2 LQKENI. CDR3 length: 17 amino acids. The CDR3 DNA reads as TGTGCCAGCTCACCTCAACGCGGGGGGGCCGGAACCGGGGAGCTGTTTTTT. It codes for CASSPQRGGAGTGELFF.

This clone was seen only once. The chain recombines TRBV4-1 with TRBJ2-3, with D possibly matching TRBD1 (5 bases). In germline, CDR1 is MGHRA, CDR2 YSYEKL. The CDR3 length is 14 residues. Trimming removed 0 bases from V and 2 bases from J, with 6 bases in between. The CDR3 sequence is CASSQDRDTDTQYF. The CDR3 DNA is TGCGCCAGCAGCCAAGACAGGGACACAGATACGCAGTATTTT.

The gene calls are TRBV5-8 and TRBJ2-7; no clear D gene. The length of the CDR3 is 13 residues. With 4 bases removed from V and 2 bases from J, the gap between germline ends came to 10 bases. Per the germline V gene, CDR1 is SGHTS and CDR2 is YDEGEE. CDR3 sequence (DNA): TGTGCCAGCAGCCGAGGCCGGACCTACGAGCAGTACTTC. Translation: CASSRGRTYEQYF. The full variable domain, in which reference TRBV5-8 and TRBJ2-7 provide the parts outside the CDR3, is EAGVTQSPTHLIKTRGQQATLRCSPISGHTSVYWYQQALGLGLQFLLWYDEGEERNRGNFPPRFSGRQFPNYSSELNVNALELEDSALYLCASSRGRTYEQYFGPGTRLTVT.